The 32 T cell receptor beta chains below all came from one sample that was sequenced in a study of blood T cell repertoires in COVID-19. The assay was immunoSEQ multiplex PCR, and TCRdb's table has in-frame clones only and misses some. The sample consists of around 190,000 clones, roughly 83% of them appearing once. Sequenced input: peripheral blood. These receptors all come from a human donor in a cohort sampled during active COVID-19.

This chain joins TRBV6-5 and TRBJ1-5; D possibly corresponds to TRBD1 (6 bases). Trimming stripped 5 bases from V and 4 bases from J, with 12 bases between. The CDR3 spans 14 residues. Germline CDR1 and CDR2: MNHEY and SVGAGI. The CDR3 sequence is CASSTGSGNQPQHF. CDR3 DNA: TGTGCCAGCAGTACAGGGTCTGGGAATCAGCCCCAGCATTTT.

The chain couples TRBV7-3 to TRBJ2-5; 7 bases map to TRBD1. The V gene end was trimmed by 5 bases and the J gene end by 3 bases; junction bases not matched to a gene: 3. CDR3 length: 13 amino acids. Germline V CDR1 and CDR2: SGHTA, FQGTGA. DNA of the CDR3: TGTGCCAGCAGCCCCGGGACAGAAGAGACCCAGTACTTC. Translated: CASSPGTEETQYF.

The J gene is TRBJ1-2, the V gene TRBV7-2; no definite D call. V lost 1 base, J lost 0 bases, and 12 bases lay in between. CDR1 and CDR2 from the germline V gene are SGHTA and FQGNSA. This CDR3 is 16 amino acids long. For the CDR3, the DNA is TGTGCCAGCAGCTTAGGCGATCCTTATACTAACTATGGCTACACCTTC. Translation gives CASSLGDPYTNYGYTF.

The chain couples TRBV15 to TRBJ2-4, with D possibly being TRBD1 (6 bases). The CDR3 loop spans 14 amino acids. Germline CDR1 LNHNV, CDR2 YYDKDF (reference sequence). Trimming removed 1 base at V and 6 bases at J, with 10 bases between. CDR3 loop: CATSRAQGPNIQYF. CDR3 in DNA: TGTGCCACCAGCAGAGCACAGGGACCAAACATTCAGTACTTC.

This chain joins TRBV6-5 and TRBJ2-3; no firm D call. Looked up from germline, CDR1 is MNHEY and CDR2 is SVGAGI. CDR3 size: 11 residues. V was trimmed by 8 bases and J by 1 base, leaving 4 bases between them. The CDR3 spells CASRGTDTQYF. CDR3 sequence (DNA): TGTGCCAGCCGGGGCACAGATACGCAGTATTTT.

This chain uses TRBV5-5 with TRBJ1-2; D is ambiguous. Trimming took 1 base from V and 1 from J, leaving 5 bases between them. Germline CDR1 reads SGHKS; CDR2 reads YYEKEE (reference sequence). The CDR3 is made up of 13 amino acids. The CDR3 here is CASSLLINYGYTF. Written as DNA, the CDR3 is TGTGCCAGCAGCTTGTTAATTAACTATGGCTACACCTTC.

The CDR3 DNA follows: TGTGCCAGCAGGCCCACAGGGGGCGGGGGCTACACCTTC. Amino acid sequence: CASRPTGGGGYTF. The chain combines TRBV6-5 with TRBJ1-2; 9 nucleotides line up with TRBD1. Germline V lookup: CDR1 MNHEY, CDR2 SVGAGI. The CDR3 has 13 amino acids. Trimming took 6 bases from V and 8 from J; bases not matched to a gene: 7.

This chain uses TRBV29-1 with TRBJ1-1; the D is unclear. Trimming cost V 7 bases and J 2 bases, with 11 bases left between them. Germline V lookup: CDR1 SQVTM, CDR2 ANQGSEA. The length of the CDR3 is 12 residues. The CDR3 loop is CSAVKFNTEAFF. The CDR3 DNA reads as TGCAGCGCCGTTAAATTTAACACTGAAGCTTTCTTT.

The DNA for the CDR3 is TGTGCCAGCAGTTACTCATCCGCAGGGCGGACTGAAGCTTTCTTT. This codes for CASSYSSAGRTEAFF. The rearrangement links TRBV6-5 to TRBJ1-1, with a weak D call TRBD1 (5 bases). CDR1 and CDR2 (germline): MNHEY, SVGAGI. The V and J ends lost 0 bases and 5 bases respectively, with 13 bases between them. The CDR3 extends over 15 amino acids.

CDR3 sequence: CASSLGQVHGELFF. CDR3 DNA: TGTGCCAGCAGCTTGGGACAGGTACACGGGGAGCTGTTTTTT. The rearrangement joins TRBV5-4 to TRBJ2-2, with a possible D match to TRBD1 (6 bases). The CDR3 is made up of 14 amino acids. Per germline, CDR1 SGHNT and CDR2 YYREEE (reference sequence). The V gene lost 0 bases and the J gene lost 7 bases, with 10 bases spanning the gap. Supplemented by reference TRBV5-4 and TRBJ2-2, the full variable domain reads ETGVTQSPTHLIKTRGQQVTLRCSSQSGHNTVSWYQQALGQGPQFIFQYYREEENGRGNFPPRFSGLQFPNYSSELNVNALELDDSALYLCASSLGQVHGELFFGEGSRLTVL.

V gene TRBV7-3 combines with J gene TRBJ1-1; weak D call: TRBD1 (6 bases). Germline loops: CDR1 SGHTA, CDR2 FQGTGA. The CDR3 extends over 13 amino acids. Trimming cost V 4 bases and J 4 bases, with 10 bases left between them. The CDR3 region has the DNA TGTGCCAGCAGCTACAGGGAAGGCACTGAAGCTTTCTTT. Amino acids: CASSYREGTEAFF.

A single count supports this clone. The CDR3 DNA is TGTGCCAGCAGCTCCACCACAGATAACACTGAAGCTTTCTTT. It specifies CASSSTTDNTEAFF. The rearrangement links TRBV7-2 to TRBJ1-1; no clear D gene. The V gene lost 4 bases and the J gene lost 2 bases, with 11 bases spanning the gap. The CDR3 runs 14 residues. Germline V gene data show CDR1 as SGHTA and CDR2 as FQGNSA. The entire variable domain, with the rest obtained from reference TRBV7-2 and TRBJ1-1, is as follows: GAGVSQSPSNKVTEKGKDVELRCDPISGHTALYWYRQSLGQGLEFLIYFQGNSAPDKSGLPSDRFSAERTGGSVSTLTIQRTQQEDSAVYLCASSSTTDNTEAFFGQGTRLTVV.

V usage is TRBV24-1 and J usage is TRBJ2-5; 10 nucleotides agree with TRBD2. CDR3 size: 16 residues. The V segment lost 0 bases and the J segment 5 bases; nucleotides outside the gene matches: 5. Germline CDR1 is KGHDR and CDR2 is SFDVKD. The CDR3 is CATSDLPTSGAETQYF. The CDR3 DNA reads TGTGCCACCAGTGATTTGCCCACTAGCGGGGCGGAGACCCAGTACTTC.

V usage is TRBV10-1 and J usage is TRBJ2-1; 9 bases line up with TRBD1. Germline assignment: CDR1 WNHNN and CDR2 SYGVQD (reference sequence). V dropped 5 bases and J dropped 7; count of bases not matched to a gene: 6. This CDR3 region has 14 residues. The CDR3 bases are TGCGCCAGCAGTCCCATGGGGACAGGGAATGAGCAGTTCTTC. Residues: CASSPMGTGNEQFF.

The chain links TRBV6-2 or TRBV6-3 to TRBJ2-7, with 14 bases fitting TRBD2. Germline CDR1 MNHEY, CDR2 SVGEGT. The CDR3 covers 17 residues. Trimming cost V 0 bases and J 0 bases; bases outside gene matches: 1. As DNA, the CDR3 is TGTGCCAGCAGTTACTCAGGGACTAGCGGGAGCTCCTACGAGCAGTACTTC. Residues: CASSYSGTSGSSYEQYF.

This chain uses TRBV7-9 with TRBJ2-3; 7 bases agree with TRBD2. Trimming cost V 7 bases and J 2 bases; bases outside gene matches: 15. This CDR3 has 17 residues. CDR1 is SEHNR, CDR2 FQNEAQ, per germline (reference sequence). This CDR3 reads CASIDRGVRESTDTQYF. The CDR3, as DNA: TGTGCCAGCATCGACCGGGGGGTGCGGGAGTCCACAGATACGCAGTATTTT.

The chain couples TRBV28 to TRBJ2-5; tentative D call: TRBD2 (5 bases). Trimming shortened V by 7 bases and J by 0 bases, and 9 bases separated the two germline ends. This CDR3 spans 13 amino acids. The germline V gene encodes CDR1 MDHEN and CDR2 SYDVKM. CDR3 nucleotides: TGTGCCAGCATCAGAGGGAACCAAGAGACCCAGTACTTC. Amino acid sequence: CASIRGNQETQYF.

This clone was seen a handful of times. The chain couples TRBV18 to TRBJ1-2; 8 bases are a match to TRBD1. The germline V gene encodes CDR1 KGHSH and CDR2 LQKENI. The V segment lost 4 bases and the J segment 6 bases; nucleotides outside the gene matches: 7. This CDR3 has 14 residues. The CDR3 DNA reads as TGTGCCAGCTCACTTTTGGACAGGGATCATGGCTACACCTTC. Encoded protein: CASSLLDRDHGYTF. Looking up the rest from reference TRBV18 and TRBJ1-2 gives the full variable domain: NAGVMQNPRHLVRRRGQEARLRCSPMKGHSHVYWYRQLPEEGLKFMVYLQKENIIDESGMPKERFSAEFPKEGPSILRIQQVVRGDSAAYFCASSLLDRDHGYTFGSGTRLTVV.

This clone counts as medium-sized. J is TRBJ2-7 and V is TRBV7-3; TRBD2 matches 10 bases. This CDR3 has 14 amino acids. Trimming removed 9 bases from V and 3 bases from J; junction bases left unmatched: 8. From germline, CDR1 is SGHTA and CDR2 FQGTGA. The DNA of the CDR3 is TGTGCCAGAAAAGAGTCTAGCGGGAGCTACGAGCAGTACTTC. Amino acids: CARKESSGSYEQYF.

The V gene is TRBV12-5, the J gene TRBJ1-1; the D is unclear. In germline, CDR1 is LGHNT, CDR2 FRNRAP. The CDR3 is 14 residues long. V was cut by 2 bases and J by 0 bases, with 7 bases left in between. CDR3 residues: CASGLREMNTEAFF. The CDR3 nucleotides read TGTGCTAGTGGTTTGAGGGAGATGAACACTGAAGCTTTCTTT. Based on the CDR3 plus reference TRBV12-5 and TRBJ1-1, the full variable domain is DARVTQTPRHKVTEMGQEVTMRCQPILGHNTVFWYRQTMMQGLELLAYFRNRAPLDDSGMPKDRFSAEMPDATLATLKIQPSEPRDSAVYFCASGLREMNTEAFFGQGTRLTVV.

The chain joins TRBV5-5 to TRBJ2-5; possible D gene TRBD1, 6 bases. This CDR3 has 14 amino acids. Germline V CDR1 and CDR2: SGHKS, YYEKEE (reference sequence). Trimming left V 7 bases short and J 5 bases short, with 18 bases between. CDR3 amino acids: CASGQTATRETQYF. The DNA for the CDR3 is TGTGCCAGCGGACAGACAGCTACGCGGGAGACCCAGTACTTC.

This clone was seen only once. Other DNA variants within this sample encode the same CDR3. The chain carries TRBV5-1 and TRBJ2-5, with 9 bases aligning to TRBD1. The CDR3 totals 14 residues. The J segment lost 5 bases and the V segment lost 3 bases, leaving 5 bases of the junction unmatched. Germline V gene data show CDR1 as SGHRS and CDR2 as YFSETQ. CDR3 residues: CASSSGQGGETQYF. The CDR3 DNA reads TGCGCCAGCAGCTCGGGACAGGGAGGGGAGACCCAGTACTTC. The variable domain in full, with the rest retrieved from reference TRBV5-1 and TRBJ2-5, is KAGVTQTPRYLIKTRGQQVTLSCSPISGHRSVSWYQQTPGQGLQFLFEYFSETQRNKGNFPGRFSGRQFSNSRSEMNVSTLELGDSALYLCASSSGQGGETQYFGPGTRLLVL.

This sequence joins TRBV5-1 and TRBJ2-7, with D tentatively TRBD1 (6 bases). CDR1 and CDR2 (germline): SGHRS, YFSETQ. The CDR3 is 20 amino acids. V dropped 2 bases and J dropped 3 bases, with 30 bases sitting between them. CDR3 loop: CASSLGTRYRLGGQFYEQYF. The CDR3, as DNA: TGCGCCAGCAGCTTAGGGACAAGGTATCGCTTAGGAGGTCAATTCTACGAGCAGTACTTC. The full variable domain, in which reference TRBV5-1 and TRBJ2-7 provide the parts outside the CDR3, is KAGVTQTPRYLIKTRGQQVTLSCSPISGHRSVSWYQQTPGQGLQFLFEYFSETQRNKGNFPGRFSGRQFSNSRSEMNVSTLELGDSALYLCASSLGTRYRLGGQFYEQYFGPGTRLTVT.

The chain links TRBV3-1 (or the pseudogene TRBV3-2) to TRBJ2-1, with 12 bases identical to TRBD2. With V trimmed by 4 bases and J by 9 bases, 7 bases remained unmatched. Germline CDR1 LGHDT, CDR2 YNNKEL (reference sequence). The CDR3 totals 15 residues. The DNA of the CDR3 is TGTGCCAGCAGCCCTTGGACTAGCGGGACGGTTGAGCAGTTCTTC. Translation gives CASSPWTSGTVEQFF.

CDR3 sequence reads: CASSLKDRSSVEQYF. DNA of the CDR3: TGTGCCAGCAGCTTGAAGGACAGATCCTCTGTCGAGCAGTACTTC. This chain joins TRBV5-4 and TRBJ2-7, with D perhaps matching TRBD1 (6 bases). The CDR3 is made up of 15 amino acids. With 1 base removed from V and 6 bases from J, the gap between germline ends came to 17 bases. Germline V gives CDR1 SGHNT, CDR2 YYREEE (reference sequence). Full variable domain (rest looked up from reference TRBV5-4 and TRBJ2-7): ETGVTQSPTHLIKTRGQQVTLRCSSQSGHNTVSWYQQALGQGPQFIFQYYREEENGRGNFPPRFSGLQFPNYSSELNVNALELDDSALYLCASSLKDRSSVEQYFGPGTRLTVT.

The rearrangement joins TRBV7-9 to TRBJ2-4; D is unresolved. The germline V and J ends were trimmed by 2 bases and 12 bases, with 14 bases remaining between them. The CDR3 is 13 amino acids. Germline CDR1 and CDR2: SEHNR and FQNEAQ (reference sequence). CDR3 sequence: CASSLFSEPYQYF. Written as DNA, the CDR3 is TGTGCCAGCAGCTTATTCAGCGAACCCTATCAGTACTTC. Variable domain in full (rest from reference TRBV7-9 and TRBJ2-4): DTGVSQNPRHKITKRGQNVTFRCDPISEHNRLYWYRQTLGQGPEFLTYFQNEAQLEKSRLLSDRFSAERPKGSFSTLEIQRTEQGDSAMYLCASSLFSEPYQYFGAGTRLSVL.

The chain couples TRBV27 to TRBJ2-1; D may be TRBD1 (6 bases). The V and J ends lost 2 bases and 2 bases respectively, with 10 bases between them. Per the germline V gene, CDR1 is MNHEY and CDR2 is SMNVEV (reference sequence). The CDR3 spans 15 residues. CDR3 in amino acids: CASSLLQGAYNEQFF. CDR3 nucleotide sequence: TGTGCCAGCAGTTTACTACAGGGAGCCTACAATGAGCAGTTCTTC.

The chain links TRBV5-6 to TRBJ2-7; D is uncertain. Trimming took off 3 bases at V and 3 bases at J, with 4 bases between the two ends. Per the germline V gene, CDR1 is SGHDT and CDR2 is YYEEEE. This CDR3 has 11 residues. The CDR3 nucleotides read TGTGCCAGCAGCTCCTTCTACGAGCAGTACTTC. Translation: CASSSFYEQYF.

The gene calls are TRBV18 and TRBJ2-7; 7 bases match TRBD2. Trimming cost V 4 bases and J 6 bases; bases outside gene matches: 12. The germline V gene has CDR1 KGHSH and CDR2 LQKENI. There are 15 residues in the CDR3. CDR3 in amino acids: CASSQGGQKLGEQYF. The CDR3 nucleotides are TGTGCCAGCTCACAGGGAGGGCAGAAGTTAGGCGAGCAGTACTTC. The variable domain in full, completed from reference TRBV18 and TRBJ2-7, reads NAGVMQNPRHLVRRRGQEARLRCSPMKGHSHVYWYRQLPEEGLKFMVYLQKENIIDESGMPKERFSAEFPKEGPSILRIQQVVRGDSAAYFCASSQGGQKLGEQYFGPGTRLTVT.

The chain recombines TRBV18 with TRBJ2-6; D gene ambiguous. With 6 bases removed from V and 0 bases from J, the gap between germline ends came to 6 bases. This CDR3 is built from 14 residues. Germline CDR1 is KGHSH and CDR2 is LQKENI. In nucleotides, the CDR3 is TGTGCCAGCTCGATGAGCTCTGGGGCCAACGTCCTGACTTTC. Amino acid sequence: CASSMSSGANVLTF.

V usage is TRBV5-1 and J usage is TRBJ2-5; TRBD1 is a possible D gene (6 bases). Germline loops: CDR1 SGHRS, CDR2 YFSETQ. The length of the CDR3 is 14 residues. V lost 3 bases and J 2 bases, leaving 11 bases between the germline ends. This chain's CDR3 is CASSSQGQQETQYF. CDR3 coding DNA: TGCGCCAGCAGCTCACAGGGTCAGCAAGAGACCCAGTACTTC.

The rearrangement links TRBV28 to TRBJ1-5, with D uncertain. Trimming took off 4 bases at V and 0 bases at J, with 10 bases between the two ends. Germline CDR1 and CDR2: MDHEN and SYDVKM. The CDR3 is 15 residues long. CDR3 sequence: CASSSAHYSNQPQHF. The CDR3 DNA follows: TGTGCCAGCAGTTCAGCCCACTATAGCAATCAGCCCCAGCATTTT.